The 25 T cell receptor beta chains in this list originate from one sample, sequenced in a study of blood T cell repertoires in COVID-19. TCRdb's copy holds only in-frame clones and misses some; the assay was immunoSEQ multiplex PCR. The repertoire holds roughly 290,000 clones, about 85% seen once, with around 3.7% in the top ten. Sequenced input: peripheral blood. These receptors were collected from a woman aged 50 to 60 with active or convalescent COVID-19.

The chain joins TRBV20-1 to TRBJ2-7; D gene uncertain. Trimming stripped 2 bases from V and 3 bases from J, with 5 bases between. CDR3 length: 11 amino acids. Germline CDR1 reads DFQATT; CDR2 reads SNEGSKA (reference sequence). The CDR3 sequence: CSARKSYEQYF. The DNA of the CDR3 is TGCAGTGCTAGAAAGAGCTACGAGCAGTACTTC.

The chain has TRBV6-1 and TRBJ2-3; TRBD2 might be the D (5 bases). Trimming pared 1 base from V and 6 bases from J, leaving 11 bases between. This CDR3 spans 14 amino acids. Germline V gene sequence: CDR1 MNHNS, CDR2 SASEGT. CDR3 loop: CASSEGSSRDTQYF. CDR3 DNA sequence: TGTGCCAGCAGTGAAGGCTCTAGCAGGGATACGCAGTATTTT.

The CDR3 region is CASSLPSRVSNSPLHF. CDR3 nucleotide sequence: TGTGCCAGCAGCTTACCCTCCCGGGTGTCTAATTCACCCCTCCACTTT. This rearrangement joins TRBV7-9 to TRBJ1-6; D gene unclear. CDR1 is SEHNR and CDR2 is FQNEAQ in the germline V gene (reference sequence). V shed 2 bases and J shed 6 bases, with 14 bases lying between them. The CDR3 runs to 16 residues.

The chain uses TRBV28 and TRBJ2-7; no clear D. The V end was cut by 6 bases, the J end by 3 bases, with 18 bases between. The CDR3 extends over 15 amino acids. CDR1 is MDHEN and CDR2 is SYDVKM in the germline V gene. The chain's CDR3 is CASSPLGSRLYEQYF. The CDR3 DNA reads as TGTGCCAGCAGCCCCCTGGGCTCGCGCCTCTACGAGCAGTACTTC.

The chain is built from TRBV10-3 and TRBJ1-1; perhaps TRBD1 as D (6 bases). V was shortened by 4 bases and J by 0 bases, with 6 bases between the two germline ends. The germline V gene encodes CDR1 ENHRY and CDR2 SYGVKD. This CDR3 contains 13 residues. CDR3 loop: CAISGQVNTEAFF. The DNA of the CDR3 is TGTGCCATCAGTGGACAGGTGAACACTGAAGCTTTCTTT.

The count of this clone is one. V gene TRBV28 combines with J gene TRBJ1-3; 8 bases map to TRBD1. Germline V gene sequence: CDR1 MDHEN, CDR2 SYDVKM. The CDR3 contains 15 residues. With V trimmed by 5 bases and J by 2 bases, 5 bases remained unmatched. The CDR3 sequence is CASSITTGAGNTIYF. CDR3 in DNA: TGTGCCAGCAGTATCACGACAGGGGCTGGAAACACCATATATTTT.

The chain combines TRBV9 with TRBJ1-1, with D hard to call. CDR1 and CDR2 (germline): SGDLS, YYNGEE. V dropped 0 bases and J dropped 2 bases, with 8 bases sitting between them. This CDR3 spans 14 amino acids. The CDR3 sequence: CASSVGAINTEAFF. For the CDR3, the DNA is TGTGCCAGCAGCGTAGGAGCAATAAACACTGAAGCTTTCTTT.

This sequence joins TRBV19 and TRBJ1-2; no firm D call. There are 15 residues in the CDR3. Germline CDR1 and CDR2: LNHDA and SQIVND (reference sequence). Trimming left V 3 bases short and J 8 bases short, with 19 bases between. The CDR3 DNA sequence: TGTGCCAGTAGTATGAGAAATCGGGATATGGGCGGCTACACCTTC. Its translation is CASSMRNRDMGGYTF.

This chain connects TRBV19 to TRBJ2-2; D unclear. V lost 4 bases and J lost 2, with 5 bases in between. Germline V gives CDR1 LNHDA, CDR2 SQIVND (reference sequence). The CDR3 loop spans 13 amino acids. The CDR3 region has the DNA TGTGCCAGTAGTAAACTAAACACCGGGGAGCTGTTTTTT. Protein sequence: CASSKLNTGELFF.

This chain joins TRBV19 and TRBJ1-4; TRBD1 matches 8 bases. CDR1 and CDR2 (germline): LNHDA, SQIVND (reference sequence). The CDR3 runs to 17 residues. Trimming took 4 bases from V and 0 from J; bases not matched to a gene: 7. CDR3 nucleotide sequence: TGTGCCAGTAGTAGGAGGGGGGGACAGGCAACTAATGAAAAACTGTTTTTT. Its translation is CASSRRGGQATNEKLFF.

This clone was seen many times. V gene TRBV14 combines with J gene TRBJ2-7; a weak D match, TRBD1 (5 bases). Trimming cost V 3 bases and J 1 base, with 7 bases left between them. The CDR3 has 13 amino acids. The germline V gene encodes CDR1 SGHDN and CDR2 FVKESK. CDR3 loop: CASSHQGSYEQYF. Written as DNA, the CDR3 is TGTGCCAGCAGCCATCAGGGTTCCTACGAGCAGTACTTC. Supplemented by reference TRBV14 and TRBJ2-7, the full variable domain reads EAGVTQFPSHSVIEKGQTVTLRCDPISGHDNLYWYRRVMGKEIKFLLHFVKESKQDESGMPNNRFLAERTGGTYSTLKVQPAELEDSGVYFCASSHQGSYEQYFGPGTRLTVT.

The genes are TRBV13 and TRBJ2-5; 13 bases align to TRBD2. Germline V gene sequence: CDR1 PRHDT, CDR2 FYEKMQ (reference sequence). CDR3 length equals 15 residues. The V gene end was trimmed by 6 bases and the J gene end by 4 bases; junction bases not matched to a gene: 5. CDR3 DNA sequence: TGTGCCAGCAGTTCCGGACTAGCGGGAGCAGAGACCCAGTACTTC. Its translation: CASSSGLAGAETQYF.

Many counts were recorded for this clone. V is TRBV5-3 and J is TRBJ2-1; TRBD2 agrees at 10 bases. TRBV5-3 is labeled an ORF, and its function is uncertain. V trimming: 7 bases; J trimming: 3 bases; junction bases outside the gene matches: 4. The CDR3 has 14 amino acids. CDR3 coding DNA: TGTGCCAGACGACCTAGCGGGGGCTACAATGAGCAGTTCTTC. Its protein is CARRPSGGYNEQFF.

The V call is TRBV14, the J call TRBJ1-2, with D uncertain. Germline loops: CDR1 SGHDN, CDR2 FVKESK. The CDR3 is 13 residues long. V was pared by 0 bases and J by 9 bases, with 11 bases between. The CDR3 DNA reads TGTGCCAGCAGCCAAGAAGACGGCGGGAGCTACACCTTC. Amino acid sequence: CASSQEDGGSYTF. Variable domain in full (rest from reference TRBV14 and TRBJ1-2): EAGVTQFPSHSVIEKGQTVTLRCDPISGHDNLYWYRRVMGKEIKFLLHFVKESKQDESGMPNNRFLAERTGGTYSTLKVQPAELEDSGVYFCASSQEDGGSYTFGSGTRLTVV.

The DNA for the CDR3 is TGTGCCAGCAGCTTACAGATGGGACTCGGGGGCACCGGGGAGCTGTTTTTT. This translates into CASSLQMGLGGTGELFF. The chain couples TRBV5-4 to TRBJ2-2; D possibly corresponds to TRBD2 (6 bases). CDR1 is SGHNT, CDR2 YYREEE, per germline (reference sequence). V was trimmed by 2 bases and J by 4 bases, leaving 18 bases between them. The CDR3 is 17 amino acids. The whole variable domain, remainder taken from reference TRBV5-4 and TRBJ2-2, is ETGVTQSPTHLIKTRGQQVTLRCSSQSGHNTVSWYQQALGQGPQFIFQYYREEENGRGNFPPRFSGLQFPNYSSELNVNALELDDSALYLCASSLQMGLGGTGELFFGEGSRLTVL.

V and J are TRBV19 and TRBJ1-5, with D uncertain. Germline CDR1 is LNHDA and CDR2 is SQIVND (reference sequence). Trimming left V 4 bases short and J 9 bases short, with 7 bases between. CDR3 size: 11 residues. The CDR3 is CASSKAGPQHF. For the CDR3, the DNA is TGTGCCAGTAGTAAAGCAGGGCCCCAGCATTTT.

The gene calls are TRBV5-4 and TRBJ1-1, with a tentative D call TRBD1 (5 bases). This CDR3 spans 15 amino acids. The V gene lost 0 bases and the J gene lost 0 bases, with 9 bases spanning the gap. Germline V gene data show CDR1 as SGHNT and CDR2 as YYREEE (reference sequence). CDR3 sequence (DNA): TGTGCCAGCAGCTTGGGACAGAGTATGAACACTGAAGCTTTCTTT. Amino acids: CASSLGQSMNTEAFF.

Only one count was recorded for this clone. V usage is TRBV2 and J usage is TRBJ1-4; weak D call: TRBD1 (6 bases). Germline CDR1 and CDR2: SNHLY and FYNNEI. This CDR3 has 14 residues. Trimming removed 8 bases at V and 7 bases at J, with 17 bases between. The CDR3: CASGEGGLAEKLFF. For the CDR3, the DNA is TGTGCCAGCGGGGAGGGGGGTCTTGCTGAAAAACTGTTTTTT. Together with reference TRBV2 and TRBJ1-4, the CDR3 gives the full variable domain: EPEVTQTPSHQVTQMGQEVILRCVPISNHLYFYWYRQILGQKVEFLVSFYNNEISEKSEIFDDQFSVERPDGSNFTLKIRSTKLEDSAMYFCASGEGGLAEKLFFGSGTQLSVL.

The CDR3 reads CASSYQGLNYEQYF. The DNA of the CDR3 is TGTGCCAGCAGTTACCAGGGTCTCAACTACGAGCAGTACTTC. V and J are TRBV6-5 and TRBJ2-7; the D gene is possibly TRBD1 (5 bases). Germline V gene data show CDR1 as MNHEY and CDR2 as SVGAGI. V was shortened by 2 bases and J by 3 bases, with 11 bases between the two germline ends. This CDR3 contains 14 residues.

About this clone itself: At one of its ends the junction is not consistent with the germline gene, which may arise from a read error. The V call is TRBV19, the J call TRBJ2-7, with 7 nucleotides matching TRBD2. CDR1 is LNHDA and CDR2 is SQIVND in the germline V gene (reference sequence). The CDR3 length is 12 residues. In nucleotides, the CDR3 is TGCTCAGTAGGGGAGAGGACTAGCGAGCAGTACTTC. The encoded protein is CSVGERTSEQYF.

The chain joins TRBV5-1 to TRBJ2-5; D is uncertain. CDR1 and CDR2 from the germline V gene are SGHRS and YFSETQ. CDR3 length equals 13 residues. V was pared by 3 bases and J by 3 bases, with 9 bases between. CDR3 protein: CASSYTSKETQYF. DNA for the CDR3: TGCGCCAGCAGCTACACGTCCAAAGAGACCCAGTACTTC.

In this sample, this clone turned up once. The chain has TRBV18 and TRBJ2-7; TRBD1 matches 9 bases. The trim removed 1 base at V and 7 bases at J, leaving 11 bases unmatched. CDR3 size: 16 residues. Germline V gene lookup returns CDR1 KGHSH and CDR2 LQKENI. CDR3 protein: CASSPLPGQGSGEQYF. In DNA, the CDR3 is TGTGCCAGCTCACCACTCCCGGGACAGGGTTCTGGAGAGCAGTACTTC.

The CDR3 spells CASNGGSGGTGELFF. The CDR3 coding sequence is TGTGCCAGCAATGGAGGGAGTGGGGGCACCGGGGAGCTGTTTTTT. This chain connects TRBV25-1 to TRBJ2-2; tentatively, D is TRBD2 (6 bases). This CDR3 contains 15 residues. The V and J ends lost 7 bases and 4 bases respectively, with 16 bases between them. Germline V gene sequence: CDR1 MGHDK, CDR2 SYGVNS.

This clone occurred a few times. The chain joins TRBV5-1 to TRBJ2-7; 7 bases are a match to TRBD2. The CDR3 extends over 15 amino acids. The ends lost 3 bases at V and 2 bases at J; junction bases unmatched: 8. Per germline, CDR1 SGHRS and CDR2 YFSETQ. The CDR3 sequence: CASSWGPGGPYEQYF. The CDR3 DNA sequence: TGCGCCAGCAGCTGGGGACCGGGAGGTCCCTACGAGCAGTACTTC. The full variable domain, its missing parts supplied by reference TRBV5-1 and TRBJ2-7, is KAGVTQTPRYLIKTRGQQVTLSCSPISGHRSVSWYQQTPGQGLQFLFEYFSETQRNKGNFPGRFSGRQFSNSRSEMNVSTLELGDSALYLCASSWGPGGPYEQYFGPGTRLTVT.

The chain combines TRBV14 with TRBJ2-1; 9 nucleotides line up with TRBD2. The CDR3 runs to 18 residues. V dropped 0 bases and J dropped 7; count of bases not matched to a gene: 13. In germline, CDR1 is SGHDN, CDR2 FVKESK. CDR3 sequence reads: CASSQDRASGIWRNEQFF. The CDR3 bases are TGTGCCAGCAGCCAAGATAGGGCTAGCGGGATTTGGAGGAATGAGCAGTTCTTC.